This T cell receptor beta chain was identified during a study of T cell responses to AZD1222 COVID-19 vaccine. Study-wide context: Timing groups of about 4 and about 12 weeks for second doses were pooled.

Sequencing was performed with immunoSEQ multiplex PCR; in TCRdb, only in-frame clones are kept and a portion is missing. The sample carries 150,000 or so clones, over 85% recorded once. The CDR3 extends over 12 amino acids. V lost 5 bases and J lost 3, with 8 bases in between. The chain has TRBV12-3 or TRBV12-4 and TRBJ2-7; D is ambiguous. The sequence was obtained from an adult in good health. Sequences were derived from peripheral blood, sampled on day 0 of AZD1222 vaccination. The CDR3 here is CASSLGNYEQYF. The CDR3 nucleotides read TGTGCCAGCAGTCTTGGAAACTACGAGCAGTACTTC.